Listed below are T cell receptor beta chains from one sample, sequenced in a study of blood T cell repertoires in COVID-19. Profiling relied on immunoSEQ multiplex PCR, and the TCRdb table lists in-frame clones only, not all of them. The sample gives 120,000 to 150,000 clones, more than 70% of which show up once; roughly 13% is in the top ten. Material: peripheral blood. The receptors come from a man aged 55 to 69 with active or convalescent COVID-19. Each CDR3 is given with its conserved first and last residue. The D gene is left open where the match is weak. Clone size is given for some rows only: seen once, a few or many times, or a class if the clone is expanded.

D: .; V: TRBV5-4; size: .; J: TRBJ1-6; CDR3: CASSRDMGSPLHF; DNA: TGTGCCAGCTCCAGGGATATGGGTTCACCCCTCCACTTT
D: TRBD2; V: TRBV2; size: .; J: TRBJ2-1; CDR3: CASSEDGLAPHNEQFF; DNA: TGTGCCAGCAGTGAAGATGGACTAGCGCCCCACAATGAGCAGTTCTTC
D: .; V: TRBV29-1; size: .; J: TRBJ1-2; CDR3: CSVATELYGYTF; DNA: TGCAGCGTCGCGACAGAACTCTATGGCTACACCTTC
D: .; V: TRBV4-3; size: .; J: TRBJ1-1; CDR3: CASSPGHPNTEAFF; DNA: TGCGCCAGCAGCCCGGGACACCCGAACACTGAAGCTTTCTTT
D: .; V: TRBV9; size: .; J: TRBJ2-3; CDR3: CASSGGGLADTQYF; DNA: TGTGCCAGCAGCGGTGGGGGGTTGGCTGATACGCAGTATTTT
D: TRBD1; V: TRBV4-3; size: .; J: TRBJ1-2; CDR3: CASSQGITGGWGYTF; DNA: TGCGCCAGCAGCCAAGGAATTACAGGGGGCTGGGGCTACACCTTC
D: TRBD1; V: TRBV7-9; size: once; J: TRBJ1-1; CDR3: CASSFGTGTEAFF; DNA: TGTGCCAGCAGCTTCGGGACAGGCACTGAAGCTTTCTTT
D: .; V: TRBV2; size: few; J: TRBJ1-5; CDR3: CASSEALGGPQHF; DNA: TGTGCCAGCAGTGAAGCGCTTGGAGGGCCCCAGCATTTT
D: TRBD1; V: TRBV24-1; size: once; J: TRBJ2-7; CDR3: CATSDGQGVTDEQYF; DNA: TGTGCCACCAGTGATGGACAGGGGGTTACGGACGAGCAGTACTTC
D: TRBD1; V: TRBV19; size: .; J: TRBJ1-2; CDR3: CASSTEIQGAHGYTF; DNA: TGTGCCAGTAGTACCGAAATACAGGGGGCTCATGGCTACACCTTC
D: .; V: TRBV5-8; size: .; J: TRBJ2-1; CDR3: CASSLGQGLYNEQFF; DNA: TGTGCCAGCAGCTTGGGCCAGGGCCTCTACAATGAGCAGTTCTTC
D: TRBD1; V: TRBV29-1; size: once; J: TRBJ2-1; CDR3: CSVPTGGHEQFF; DNA: TGCAGCGTTCCAACAGGGGGCCATGAGCAGTTCTTC
D: TRBD2; V: TRBV5-5; size: .; J: TRBJ2-7; CDR3: CASSMGLADYEQYF; DNA: TGTGCCAGCAGCATGGGACTAGCTGACTACGAGCAGTACTTC
D: .; V: TRBV19; size: few; J: TRBJ1-4; CDR3: CASSRQGWEKLFF; DNA: TGTGCCAGTAGTCGCCAGGGTTGGGAAAAACTGTTTTTT
D: .; V: TRBV7-8; size: .; J: TRBJ2-7; CDR3: CASSLRGTGEQYF; DNA: TGTGCCAGCAGCTTAAGGGGCACGGGCGAGCAGTACTTC
D: TRBD2; V: TRBV6-2/TRBV6-3; size: .; J: TRBJ2-1; CDR3: CASSYSVGAGTRNNEQFF; DNA: TGTGCCAGCAGTTACTCGGTTGGTGCCGGGACTAGGAATAATGAGCAGTTCTTC
D: .; V: TRBV28; size: .; J: TRBJ1-2; CDR3: CASSSPNYYGYTF; DNA: TGTGCCAGCAGTTCACCCAACTACTATGGCTACACCTTC
D: TRBD1; V: TRBV7-2; size: .; J: TRBJ2-4; CDR3: CASSVQGGGYIQYF; DNA: TGTGCCAGCAGTGTACAGGGGGGCGGGTACATTCAGTACTTC
D: TRBD2; V: TRBV7-2; size: .; J: TRBJ2-3; CDR3: CASSSMGVGGADTQYF; DNA: TGTGCCAGCAGCTCCATGGGGGTGGGAGGGGCAGATACGCAGTATTTT
D: TRBD2; V: TRBV7-9; size: .; J: TRBJ2-2; CDR3: CASSSLWTSVTGELFF; DNA: TGTGCCAGCAGCTCTCTTTGGACTAGCGTGACCGGGGAGCTGTTTTTT
D: TRBD2; V: TRBV7-8; size: .; J: TRBJ2-7; CDR3: CASSSWGGARDEQYF; DNA: TGTGCCAGCAGCTCCTGGGGGGGAGCTCGCGACGAGCAGTACTTC
D: .; V: TRBV19; size: .; J: TRBJ1-4; CDR3: CASSISADYEKLFF; DNA: TGTGCCAGTAGTATTTCGGCAGACTATGAAAAACTGTTTTTT
D: .; V: TRBV30; size: .; J: TRBJ2-6; CDR3: CAQGGSGGANVLTF; DNA: TGTGCTCAGGGCGGATCGGGTGGGGCCAACGTCCTGACTTTC
D: TRBD2; V: TRBV18; size: .; J: TRBJ2-3; CDR3: CASRSGTGGLSDTQYF; DNA: TGTGCCAGCCGCTCGGGGACGGGAGGGCTCAGCGATACGCAGTATTTT
D: TRBD1; V: TRBV6-4; size: .; J: TRBJ1-2; CDR3: CASSMDRTGGLYGYTF; DNA: TGTGCCAGCAGTATGGACCGGACAGGGGGTCTCTATGGCTACACCTTC
D: .; V: TRBV25-1; size: .; J: TRBJ1-4; CDR3: CASSDPGQLNEKLFF; DNA: TGTGCCAGCAGTGACCCTGGACAGCTTAATGAAAAACTGTTTTTT
D: .; V: TRBV7-3; size: .; J: TRBJ2-2; CDR3: CASSLDVNTGELFF; DNA: TGTGCCAGCAGCCTAGATGTGAACACCGGGGAGCTGTTTTTT
D: .; V: TRBV6-5; size: .; J: TRBJ1-1; CDR3: CASGGEITEAFF; DNA: TGTGCCAGCGGGGGGGAGATTACTGAAGCTTTCTTT
D: .; V: TRBV28; size: once; J: TRBJ1-1; CDR3: CASSSDTYLNTEAFF; DNA: TGTGCCAGCAGTTCGGACACTTACCTGAACACTGAAGCTTTCTTT
D: .; V: TRBV7-2; size: .; J: TRBJ1-3; CDR3: CASSLEGQVGNTIYF; DNA: TGTGCCAGCAGCTTAGAGGGGCAGGTTGGAAACACCATATATTTT